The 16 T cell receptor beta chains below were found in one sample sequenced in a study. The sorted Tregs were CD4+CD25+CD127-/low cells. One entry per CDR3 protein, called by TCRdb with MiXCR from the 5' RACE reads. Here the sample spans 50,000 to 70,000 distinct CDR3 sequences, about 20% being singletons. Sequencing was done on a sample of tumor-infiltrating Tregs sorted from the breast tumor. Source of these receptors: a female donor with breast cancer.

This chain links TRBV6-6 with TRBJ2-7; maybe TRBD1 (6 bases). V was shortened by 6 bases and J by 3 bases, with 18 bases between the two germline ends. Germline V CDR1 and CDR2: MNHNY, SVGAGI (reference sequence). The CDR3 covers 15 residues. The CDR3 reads CASSRAPEQGYEQYF. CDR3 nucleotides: TGTGCCAGCAGCCGTGCACCGGAACAGGGCTACGAGCAGTACTTC.

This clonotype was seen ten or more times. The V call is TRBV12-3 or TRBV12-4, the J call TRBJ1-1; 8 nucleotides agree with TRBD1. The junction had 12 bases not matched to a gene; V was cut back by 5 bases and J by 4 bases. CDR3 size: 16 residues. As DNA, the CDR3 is TGTGCCAGCAGTCAAGGACAGGGTAGAGGCGTCACTGAAGCTTTCTTT. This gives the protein CASSQGQGRGVTEAFF.

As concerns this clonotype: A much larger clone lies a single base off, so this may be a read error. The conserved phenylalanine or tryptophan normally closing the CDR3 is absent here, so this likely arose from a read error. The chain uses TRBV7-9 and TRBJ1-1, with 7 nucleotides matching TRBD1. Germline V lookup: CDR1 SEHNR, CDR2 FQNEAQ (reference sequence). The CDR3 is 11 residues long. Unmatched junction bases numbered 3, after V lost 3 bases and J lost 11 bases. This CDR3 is CASSFTGEAFL. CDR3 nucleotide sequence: TGTGCCAGCAGCTTTACAGGGGAGGCTTTCCTT.

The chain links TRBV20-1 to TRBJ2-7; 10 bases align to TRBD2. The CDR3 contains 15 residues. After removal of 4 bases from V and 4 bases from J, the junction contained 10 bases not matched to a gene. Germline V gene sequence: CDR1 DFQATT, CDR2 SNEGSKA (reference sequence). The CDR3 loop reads CSAIPLAGVKYEQYF. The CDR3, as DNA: TGCAGTGCTATTCCCCTAGCGGGAGTCAAGTACGAGCAGTACTTC.

DNA for the CDR3: TGTGCCAGCAGTGAAGTGACATTTCCCAAAAACATTCAGTACTTC. Protein sequence: CASSEVTFPKNIQYF. The rearrangement joins TRBV6-1 to TRBJ2-4, with D unresolved. This CDR3 is built from 15 residues. V lost 1 base, J lost 2 bases, and 9 bases lay in between. Germline V gene lookup returns CDR1 MNHNS and CDR2 SASEGT.

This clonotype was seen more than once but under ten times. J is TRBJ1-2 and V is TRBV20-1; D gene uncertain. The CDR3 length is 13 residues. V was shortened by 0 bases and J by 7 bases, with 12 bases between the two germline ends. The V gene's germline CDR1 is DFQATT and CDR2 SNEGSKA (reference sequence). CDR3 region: CSARDPRASGYTF. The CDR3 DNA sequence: TGCAGTGCTAGAGATCCGCGGGCGAGTGGCTACACCTTC.

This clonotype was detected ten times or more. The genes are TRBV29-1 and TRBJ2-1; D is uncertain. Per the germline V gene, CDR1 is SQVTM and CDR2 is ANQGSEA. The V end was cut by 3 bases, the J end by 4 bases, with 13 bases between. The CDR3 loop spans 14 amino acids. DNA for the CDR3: TGCAGCGTTGATAGATCCTATTCTTACAATGAGCAGTTCTTC. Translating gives CSVDRSYSYNEQFF.

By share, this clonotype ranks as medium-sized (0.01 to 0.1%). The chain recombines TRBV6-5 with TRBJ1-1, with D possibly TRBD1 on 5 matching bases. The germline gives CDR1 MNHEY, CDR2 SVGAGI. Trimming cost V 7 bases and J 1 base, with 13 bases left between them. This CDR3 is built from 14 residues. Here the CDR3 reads CASILRRGNTEAFF. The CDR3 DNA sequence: TGTGCCAGCATCTTACGAAGGGGGAACACTGAAGCTTTCTTT.

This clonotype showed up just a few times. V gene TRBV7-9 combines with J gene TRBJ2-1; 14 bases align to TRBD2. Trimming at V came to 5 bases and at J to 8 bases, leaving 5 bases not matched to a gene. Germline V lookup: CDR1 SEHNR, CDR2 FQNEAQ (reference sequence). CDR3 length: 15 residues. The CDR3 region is CASSRGTSGSYEQFF. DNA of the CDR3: TGTGCCAGCAGCCGCGGGACTAGCGGGAGCTATGAGCAGTTCTTC.

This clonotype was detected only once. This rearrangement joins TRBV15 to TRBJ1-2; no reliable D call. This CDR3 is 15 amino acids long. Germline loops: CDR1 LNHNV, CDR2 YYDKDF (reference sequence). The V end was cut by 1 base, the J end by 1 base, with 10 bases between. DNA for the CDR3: TGTGCCACCAGCAGAGCGGGCAGCCTTAACTATGGCTACACCTTC. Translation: CATSRAGSLNYGYTF.

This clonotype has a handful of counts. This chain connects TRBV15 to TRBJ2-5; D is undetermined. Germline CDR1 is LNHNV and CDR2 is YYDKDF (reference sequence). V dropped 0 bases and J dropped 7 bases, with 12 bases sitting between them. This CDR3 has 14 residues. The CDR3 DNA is TGTGCCACCAGCAGAGATGGGGTCCTGGGGACCCAGTACTTC. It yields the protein CATSRDGVLGTQYF.

The DNA of the CDR3 is TGTGCCAACAGGCAAGGGGCGAGTAATTCACCCCTCCACTTT. Amino acids: CANRQGASNSPLHF. The chain employs TRBV6-6 and TRBJ1-6; the D gene is possibly TRBD1 (5 bases). There are 14 residues in the CDR3. Per germline, CDR1 MNHNY and CDR2 SVGAGI (reference sequence). Trimming shortened V by 10 bases and J by 6 bases, and 16 bases separated the two germline ends.

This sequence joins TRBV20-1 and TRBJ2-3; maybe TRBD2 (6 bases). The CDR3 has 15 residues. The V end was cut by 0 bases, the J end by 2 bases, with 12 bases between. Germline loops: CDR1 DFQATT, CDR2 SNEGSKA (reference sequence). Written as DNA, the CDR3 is TGCAGTGCTAGAGATTCGGGGGAACCCACAGATACGCAGTATTTT. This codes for CSARDSGEPTDTQYF.

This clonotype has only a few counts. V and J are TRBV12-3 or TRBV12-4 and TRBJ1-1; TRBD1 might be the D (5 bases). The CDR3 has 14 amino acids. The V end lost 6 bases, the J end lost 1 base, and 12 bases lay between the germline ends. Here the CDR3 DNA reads TGTGCCAGCAGCCTCAGGGTAAGGAACACTGAAGCTTTCTTT. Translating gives CASSLRVRNTEAFF.

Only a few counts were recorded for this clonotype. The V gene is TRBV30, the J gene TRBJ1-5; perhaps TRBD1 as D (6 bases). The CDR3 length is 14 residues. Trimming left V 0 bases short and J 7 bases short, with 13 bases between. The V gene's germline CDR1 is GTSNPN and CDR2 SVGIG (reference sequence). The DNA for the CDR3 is TGTGCCTGGAGTGTATGGGGGGCAGAGCAGCCCCAGCATTTT. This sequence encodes CAWSVWGAEQPQHF.

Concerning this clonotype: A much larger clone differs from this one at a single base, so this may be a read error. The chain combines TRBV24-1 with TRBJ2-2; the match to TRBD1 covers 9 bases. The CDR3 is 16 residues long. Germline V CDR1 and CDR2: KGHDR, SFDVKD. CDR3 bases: TGTGCCGCCAGTGATTCGGGACAGGGAGTCACCGGGGAGCTGTTTTTT. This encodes CAASDSGQGVTGELFF.